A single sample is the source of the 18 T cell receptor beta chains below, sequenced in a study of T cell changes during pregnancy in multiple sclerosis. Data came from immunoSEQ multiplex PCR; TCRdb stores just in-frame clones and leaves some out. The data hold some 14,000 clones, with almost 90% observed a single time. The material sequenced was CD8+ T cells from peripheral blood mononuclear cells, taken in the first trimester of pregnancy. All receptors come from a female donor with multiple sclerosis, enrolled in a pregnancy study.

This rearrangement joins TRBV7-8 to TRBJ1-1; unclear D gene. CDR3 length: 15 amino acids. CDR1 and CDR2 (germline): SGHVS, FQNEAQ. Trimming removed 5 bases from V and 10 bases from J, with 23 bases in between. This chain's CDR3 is CASSLDGRSEVSAFF. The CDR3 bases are TGTGCCAGCAGCCTAGACGGAAGGTCTGAGGTGTCAGCTTTCTTT.

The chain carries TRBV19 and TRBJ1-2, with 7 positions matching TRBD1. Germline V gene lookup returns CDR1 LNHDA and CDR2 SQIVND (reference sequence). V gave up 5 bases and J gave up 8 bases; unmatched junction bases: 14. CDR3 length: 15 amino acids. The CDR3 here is CASSPWTGPSGGYTF. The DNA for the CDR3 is TGTGCCAGTAGTCCTTGGACAGGCCCTTCGGGGGGCTACACCTTC. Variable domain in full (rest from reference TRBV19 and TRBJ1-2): DGGITQSPKYLFRKEGQNVTLSCEQNLNHDAMYWYRQDPGQGLRLIYYSQIVNDFQKGDIAEGYSVSREKKESFPLTVTSAQKNPTAFYLCASSPWTGPSGGYTFGSGTRLTVV.

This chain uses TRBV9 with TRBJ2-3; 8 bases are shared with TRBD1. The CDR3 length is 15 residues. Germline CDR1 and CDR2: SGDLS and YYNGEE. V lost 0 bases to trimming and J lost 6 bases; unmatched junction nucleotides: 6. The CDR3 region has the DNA TGTGCCAGCAGCGTAGTAGGGACAGGTCGTGATACGCAGTATTTT. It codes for CASSVVGTGRDTQYF.

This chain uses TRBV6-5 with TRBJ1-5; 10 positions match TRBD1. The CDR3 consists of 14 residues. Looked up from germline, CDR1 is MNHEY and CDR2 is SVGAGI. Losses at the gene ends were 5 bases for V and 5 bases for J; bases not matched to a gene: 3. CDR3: CASSLGQGYQPQHF. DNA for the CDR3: TGTGCCAGCAGTCTGGGACAGGGGTATCAGCCCCAGCATTTT.

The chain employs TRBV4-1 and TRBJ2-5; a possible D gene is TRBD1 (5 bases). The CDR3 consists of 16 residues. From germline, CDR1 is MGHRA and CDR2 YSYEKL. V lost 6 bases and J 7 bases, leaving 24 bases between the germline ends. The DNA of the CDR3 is TGCGCCAGCAGACACGGCGTGGGGCAGGGAAACCCGACCCAGTACTTC. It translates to CASRHGVGQGNPTQYF.

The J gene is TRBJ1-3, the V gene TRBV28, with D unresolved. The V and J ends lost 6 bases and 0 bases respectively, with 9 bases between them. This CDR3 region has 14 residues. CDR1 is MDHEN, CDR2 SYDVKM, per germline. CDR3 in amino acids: CASSLVNSGNTIYF. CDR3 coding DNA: TGTGCCAGCAGCCTCGTAAACTCTGGAAACACCATATATTTT.

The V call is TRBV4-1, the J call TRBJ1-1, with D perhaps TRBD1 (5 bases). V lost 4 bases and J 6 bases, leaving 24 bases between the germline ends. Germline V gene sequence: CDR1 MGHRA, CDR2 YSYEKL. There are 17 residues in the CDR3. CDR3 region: CASSRSLVGRAPSEAFF. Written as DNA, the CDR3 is TGCGCCAGCAGCCGAAGCTTGGTGGGCAGGGCCCCCTCTGAAGCTTTCTTT.

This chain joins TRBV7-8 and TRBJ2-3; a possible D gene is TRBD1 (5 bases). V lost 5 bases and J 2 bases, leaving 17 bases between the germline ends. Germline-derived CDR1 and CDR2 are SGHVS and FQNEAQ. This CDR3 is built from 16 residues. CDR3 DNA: TGTGCCAGCAGCACGCCGAAGACAGCTCCCACAGATACGCAGTATTTT. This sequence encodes CASSTPKTAPTDTQYF.

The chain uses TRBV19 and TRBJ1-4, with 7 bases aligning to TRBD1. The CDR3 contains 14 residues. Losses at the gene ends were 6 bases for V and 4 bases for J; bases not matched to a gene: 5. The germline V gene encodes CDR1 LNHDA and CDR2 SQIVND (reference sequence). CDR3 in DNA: TGTGCCAGTAGCGGGACAGTCTATAATGAAAAACTGTTTTTT. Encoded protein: CASSGTVYNEKLFF.

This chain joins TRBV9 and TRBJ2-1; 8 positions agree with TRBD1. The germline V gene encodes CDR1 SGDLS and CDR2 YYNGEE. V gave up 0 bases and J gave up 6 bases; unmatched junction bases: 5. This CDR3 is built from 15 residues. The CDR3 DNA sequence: TGTGCCAGCAGCGTAGAACAGGGGGTACGCAATGAGCAGTTCTTC. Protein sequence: CASSVEQGVRNEQFF.

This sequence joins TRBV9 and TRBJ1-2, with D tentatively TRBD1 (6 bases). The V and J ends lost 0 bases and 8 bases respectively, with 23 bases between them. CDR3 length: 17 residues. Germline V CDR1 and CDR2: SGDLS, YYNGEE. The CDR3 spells CASSVGARGTGLYGYTF. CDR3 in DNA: TGTGCCAGCAGCGTAGGCGCTAGGGGGACCGGCCTATACGGCTACACCTTC.

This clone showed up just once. CDR3 nucleotides: TGTGCCAGCAGCAGGGACAGGGGGTCGACTAATGAAAAACTGTTTTTT. This encodes CASSRDRGSTNEKLFF. The rearrangement links TRBV5-4 to TRBJ1-4; 11 bases match TRBD1. Looked up from germline, CDR1 is SGHNT and CDR2 is YYREEE (reference sequence). Losses at the gene ends were 4 bases for V and 2 bases for J; bases not matched to a gene: 4. The CDR3 is 16 amino acids.

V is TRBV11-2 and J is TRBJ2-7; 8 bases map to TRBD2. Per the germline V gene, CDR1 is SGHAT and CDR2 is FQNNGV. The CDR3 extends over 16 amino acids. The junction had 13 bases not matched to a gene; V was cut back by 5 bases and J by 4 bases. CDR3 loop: CASSPPGGAEGYEQYF. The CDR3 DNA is TGTGCCAGCAGCCCCCCCGGGGGGGCCGAGGGGTACGAGCAGTACTTC.

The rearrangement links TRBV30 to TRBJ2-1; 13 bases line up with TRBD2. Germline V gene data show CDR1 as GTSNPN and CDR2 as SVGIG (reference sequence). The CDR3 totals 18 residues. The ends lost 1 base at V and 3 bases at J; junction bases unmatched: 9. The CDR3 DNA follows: TGTGCCTGGAGTGGACCAGGGACTAGCGGGGCGATCTACAATGAGCAGTTCTTC. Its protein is CAWSGPGTSGAIYNEQFF. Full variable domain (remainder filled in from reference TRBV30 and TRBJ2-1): SQTIHQWPATLVQPVGSPLSLECTVEGTSNPNLYWYRQAAGRGLQLLFYSVGIGQISSEVPQNLSASRPQDRQFILSSKKLLLSDSGFYLCAWSGPGTSGAIYNEQFFGPGTRLTVL.

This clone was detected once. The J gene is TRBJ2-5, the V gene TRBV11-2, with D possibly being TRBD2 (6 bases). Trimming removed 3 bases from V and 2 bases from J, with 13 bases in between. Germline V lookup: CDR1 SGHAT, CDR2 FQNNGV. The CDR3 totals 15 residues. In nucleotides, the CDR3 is TGTGCCAGCAGCTTGGGGGGACTGATGCAAGAGACCCAGTACTTC. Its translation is CASSLGGLMQETQYF.

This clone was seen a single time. CDR3: CASSFQGTSNQPQHF. CDR3 nucleotides: TGTGCCAGCAGTTTTCAGGGGACTAGCAATCAGCCCCAGCATTTT. The chain combines TRBV28 with TRBJ1-5; the D gene is possibly TRBD1 (6 bases). The CDR3 is 15 amino acids. Germline CDR1 reads MDHEN; CDR2 reads SYDVKM. Trimming removed 3 bases at V and 0 bases at J, with 9 bases between. Supplemented by reference TRBV28 and TRBJ1-5, the full variable domain reads DVKVTQSSRYLVKRTGEKVFLECVQDMDHENMFWYRQDPGLGLRLIYFSYDVKMKEKGDIPEGYSVSREKKERFSLILESASTNQTSMYLCASSFQGTSNQPQHFGDGTRLSIL.

CDR3 loop: CSVVGQGVHGYTF. DNA for the CDR3: TGCAGCGTTGTGGGACAGGGGGTTCATGGCTACACCTTC. The chain carries TRBV29-1 and TRBJ1-2; the match to TRBD1 covers 11 bases. CDR1 SQVTM and CDR2 ANQGSEA come from the germline V gene. The CDR3 sequence is 13 residues long. Germline trimming cut 4 bases from V and 6 bases from J; bases unmatched to any gene: 4.

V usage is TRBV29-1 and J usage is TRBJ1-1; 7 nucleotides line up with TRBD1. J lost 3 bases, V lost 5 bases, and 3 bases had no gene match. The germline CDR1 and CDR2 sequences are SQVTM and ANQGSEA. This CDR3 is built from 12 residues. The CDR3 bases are TGCAGCGTTAACAGGGGCGACACTGAAGCTTTCTTT. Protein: CSVNRGDTEAFF.